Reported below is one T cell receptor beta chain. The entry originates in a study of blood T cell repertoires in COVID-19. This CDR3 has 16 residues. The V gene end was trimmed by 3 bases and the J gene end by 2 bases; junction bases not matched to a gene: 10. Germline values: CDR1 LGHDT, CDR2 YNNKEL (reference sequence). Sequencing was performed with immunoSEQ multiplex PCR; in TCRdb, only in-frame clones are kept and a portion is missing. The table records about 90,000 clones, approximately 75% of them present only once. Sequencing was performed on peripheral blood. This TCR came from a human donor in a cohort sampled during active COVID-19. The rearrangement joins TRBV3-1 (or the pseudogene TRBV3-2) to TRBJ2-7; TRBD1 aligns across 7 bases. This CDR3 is CASSHRPGTATYEQYF. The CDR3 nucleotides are TGTGCCAGCAGCCACCGGCCCGGGACAGCTACCTACGAGCAGTACTTC.